The following is a T cell receptor beta chain sequence with its context. This clone was recorded once. The antigen it recognizes is unknown. Base-call qualities are not available, and no considerably larger clone is one nucleotide away. The record originates from a study of blood T cell repertoires in COVID-19 (dated by TCRdb to 2020 to 2021). General notes on the study: The collaborator samples originated in the United States, Italy and Spain and spanned the acute and convalescent phases of COVID-19. The dataset comprised deeply sampled blood TCRbeta repertoires from subjects exposed to, actively infected with, or recovered from COVID-19. Nearly every sample came with metadata listing a de-identified subject ID, COVID-19 status, age in years and sex. Where available, HLA class I and class II types were taken from metadata supplied by the sample provider and were not determined by assay-based typing. The repertoires were made available in a free public database intended to serve as a resource for research on the immune response to SARS-CoV-2. The samples were drawn from two sources: the first 160 participants of the ongoing ImmuneRACE study, and over 1,000 subjects contributed by 6 global collaborators. The prospective study material was composed of cDNA or gDNA derived from T cells, B-cell-depleted T cells, or PBMCs. The study at large found these results: The quantity of clinical and demographic metadata differed by source and by participant and was supplied without curation.

Participants in the prospective study were enrolled through a virtual design, were aged about 18 to 100 years, and lived in roughly 25 United States geographic areas. Cohort assignment in the prospective study relied on participant-reported clinical history from a screening survey and a study questionnaire. Exposed participants were defined as having been in contact with someone with a PCR-confirmed or clinician-diagnosed COVID-19 case within 2 weeks of study entry. Mobile phlebotomists in the prospective study collected whole blood, serum and a nasopharyngeal or oropharyngeal swab from every participant. Participants in the prospective study had the option to provide additional blood draws and questionnaires over an approximately 2-month period. Before DNA extraction, prospective study blood samples were shipped either frozen or at room temperature. Including cysteine and phenylalanine, the CDR3 has 15 amino acids. The retained sequence is limited to the CDR3, 45 bases, with the frame set at the first base. In the germline V gene, CDR1 corresponds to SQVTM and CDR2 to ANQGSEA. At the junction V is shortened by 5 bases and J by 5 bases; bases outside the gene matches: 11.

TCRbeta CDR3 regions were amplified from genomic DNA by means of the immunoSEQ Assay, a bias-controlled multiplex PCR. The published analysis was carried out like this. The number of nucleated cells in each sample was estimated by amplification of reference gene primers within the assay. To quantify the absolute abundance of each unique TCRbeta CDR3 rearrangement, sequence reads were collapsed and filtered. Productive Simpson clonality was computed per sample as the square root of Simpson's diversity index over productive rearrangements. TCRdb re-hosts the immuneACCESS table, in-frame sequences only. Its copies lack some clones; in the studies checked, an unresolved V gene accounts for under half of them, and the cause for the rest is not known. From that table come the V and J calls and clone size; the DNA was used to work out D and trimming. The sample table holds some 340,000 clones, of which roughly 90% were seen once. 3% to 5% of the sample belongs to the ten largest clones.

The sequence came from a woman in her thirties who had been exposed to COVID-19. The sample was PBMCs or T cells enriched from blood (not recorded which). The V and J genes are TRBV29-1 and TRBJ1-2; the central 10 bases match TRBD1. CDR3 sequence: CSVTDRGRFGYGYTF. The bases read TGCAGCGTTACTGACAGGGGGCGGTTTGGTTATGGCTACACCTTC.